These 26 T cell receptor beta chains were all obtained from the same sample, sequenced in a study of cytomegalovirus exposure and HLA in healthy donors. The study ran its PCR with 60 Vbeta and 13 Jbeta primers. Some clones are missing from TCRdb's copy, which holds only in-frame ones; the method was immunoSEQ multiplex PCR. The sample has around 190,000 clones, roughly three quarters seen once; the top ten hold 1.6%. Sequenced input: PBMCs. The receptors stem from a woman between 18 and 29 years old in good health and CMV-seronegative.

CDR3 DNA sequence: TGTGCCAGCAGTTACGACAGGGGAGAAGGCTACACCTTC. Residues: CASSYDRGEGYTF. This sequence joins TRBV6-5 and TRBJ1-2, with 8 bases identical to TRBD1. Germline CDR1 is MNHEY and CDR2 is SVGAGI. The junction had 4 bases not matched to a gene; V was cut back by 2 bases and J by 8 bases. CDR3 length: 13 amino acids.

This clone occurred a few times. The CDR3 DNA reads as TGTGCCAGCAGTTACGTGACTAGCGGGGGGACAGATACGCAGTATTTT. As protein: CASSYVTSGGTDTQYF. This sequence joins TRBV6-5 and TRBJ2-3; TRBD2 agrees at 13 bases. The V gene's germline CDR1 is MNHEY and CDR2 SVGAGI. Trimming at V came to 2 bases and at J to 3 bases, leaving 2 bases not matched to a gene. The CDR3 has 16 residues.

The chain employs TRBV18 and TRBJ2-5; 8 positions match TRBD2. Germline V lookup: CDR1 KGHSH, CDR2 LQKENI. The ends lost 6 bases at V and 2 bases at J; junction bases unmatched: 8. The CDR3 has 15 amino acids. CDR3 protein: CASSPGGALQETQYF. CDR3 bases: TGTGCCAGCTCTCCCGGGGGGGCTCTTCAAGAGACCCAGTACTTC.

This chain uses TRBV2 with TRBJ2-1, with 9 bases identical to TRBD2. Trimming took 4 bases from V and 9 from J; bases not matched to a gene: 7. CDR1 is SNHLY and CDR2 is FYNNEI in the germline V gene. The CDR3 has 14 amino acids. The CDR3 nucleotides are TGTGCCAGCAGTGGGCGGGAGGGCCCCGGTGAGCAGTTCTTC. This sequence encodes CASSGREGPGEQFF.

The gene calls are TRBV5-4 and TRBJ2-5; 10 bases are a match to TRBD2. The V gene's germline CDR1 is SGHNT and CDR2 YYREEE (reference sequence). V shed 5 bases and J 5 bases; nucleotides not matched to a gene: 9. The CDR3 spans 15 residues. The CDR3: CASRKAGGTEETQYF. The CDR3 DNA reads as TGTGCCAGCAGAAAAGCGGGAGGGACAGAGGAGACCCAGTACTTC.

The chain links TRBV10-1 to TRBJ2-1; D unresolved. The germline gives CDR1 WNHNN, CDR2 SYGVQD (reference sequence). Trimming took off 2 bases at V and 7 bases at J, with 6 bases between the two ends. The CDR3 length is 12 residues. CDR3 nucleotides: TGCGCCAGCAGTGAGAATCCGAATGAGCAGTTCTTC. Amino acids: CASSENPNEQFF.

The J gene is TRBJ1-1, the V gene TRBV21-1. TRBV21-1 is a pseudogene segment. This CDR3 contains 11 residues. CDR3 residues: CARPWPSGAFF. The DNA for the CDR3 is TGTGCCAGACCTTGGCCTTCGGGGGCTTTCTTT.

The table lists this clone with a few counts. The CDR3 bases are TGTGCCTGGAGTGCCCAGGGGCGTCGGCAGCCCCAGCATTTT. Protein: CAWSAQGRRQPQHF. The chain couples TRBV30 to TRBJ1-5, with D possibly matching TRBD1 (6 bases). Trimming removed 1 base from V and 7 bases from J, with 14 bases in between. The CDR3 is 14 amino acids. Per germline, CDR1 GTSNPN and CDR2 SVGIG (reference sequence).

Worth noting for this clone: The identical CDR3 is also encoded by other nucleotide sequences in the sample. The J gene is TRBJ2-7, the V gene TRBV9, with a tentative D call TRBD1 (5 bases). Germline lookup yields CDR1 SGDLS and CDR2 YYNGEE. The CDR3 runs 14 residues. Trimming cost V 0 bases and J 4 bases, with 11 bases left between them. The CDR3 loop is CASSVGQGAYEQYF. The DNA of the CDR3 is TGTGCCAGCAGCGTAGGGCAGGGCGCTTACGAGCAGTACTTC.

This chain joins TRBV30 and TRBJ1-2; perhaps TRBD1 as D (6 bases). This CDR3 has 13 amino acids. The ends were cut back, 5 bases at V and 4 bases at J, with 14 bases in the middle. In germline, CDR1 is GTSNPN, CDR2 SVGIG (reference sequence). CDR3 coding DNA: TGTGCCTGGGTGTTAGGGGGGGGCTATGGCTACACCTTC. Encoded protein: CAWVLGGGYGYTF.

The rearrangement links TRBV11-2 to TRBJ1-4; the D is unclear. CDR1 SGHAT and CDR2 FQNNGV come from the germline V gene. The V and J ends lost 1 base and 7 bases respectively, with 13 bases between them. There are 15 residues in the CDR3. The CDR3 DNA follows: TGTGCCAGCAGCTTAGGAGCGCAGTCGGCTGAAAAACTGTTTTTT. Translated, it gives CASSLGAQSAEKLFF.

This sequence joins TRBV19 and TRBJ1-3; unclear D gene. Between the trimmed V and J ends, which lost 0 bases and 4 bases, there was a span of 7 bases. Germline-derived CDR1 and CDR2 are LNHDA and SQIVND (reference sequence). The length of the CDR3 is 14 residues. DNA of the CDR3: TGTGCCAGTAGTATAGAAGAGACAGGAAACACCATATATTTT. Translated, it gives CASSIEETGNTIYF.

The DNA for the CDR3 is TGTGCCAGCAGCTTGGGACAGGGGGGGTACGAGCAGTACTTC. This codes for CASSLGQGGYEQYF. J is TRBJ2-7 and V is TRBV5-4; 9 nucleotides line up with TRBD1. This CDR3 contains 14 residues. V was clipped by 0 bases and J by 4 bases; unmatched bases: 2. Germline assignment: CDR1 SGHNT and CDR2 YYREEE (reference sequence). Complete variable domain (other parts from reference TRBV5-4 and TRBJ2-7): ETGVTQSPTHLIKTRGQQVTLRCSSQSGHNTVSWYQQALGQGPQFIFQYYREEENGRGNFPPRFSGLQFPNYSSELNVNALELDDSALYLCASSLGQGGYEQYFGPGTRLTVT.

This clone was seen only a few times. The chain couples TRBV5-1 to TRBJ1-1; possibly TRBD1 for D (6 bases). Per the germline V gene, CDR1 is SGHRS and CDR2 is YFSETQ. Trimming stripped 0 bases from V and 3 bases from J, with 18 bases between. The CDR3 is made up of 17 amino acids. Here the CDR3 DNA reads TGCGCCAGCAGCTTGGGGTTAACACAGGGATCCCACACTGAAGCTTTCTTT. Translating gives CASSLGLTQGSHTEAFF.

The V and J genes are TRBV7-2 and TRBJ1-1; no reliable D call. This CDR3 has 11 amino acids. Germline V gene lookup returns CDR1 SGHTA and CDR2 FQGNSA. Trimming removed 5 bases at V and 4 bases at J, with 5 bases between. The CDR3: CASSPVTEAFF. CDR3 nucleotide sequence: TGTGCCAGCAGCCCCGTCACTGAAGCTTTCTTT.

The V gene is TRBV5-8, the J gene TRBJ1-4, with D possibly being TRBD1 (6 bases). There are 13 residues in the CDR3. Between the trimmed V and J ends, which lost 9 bases and 7 bases, there was a span of 16 bases. CDR1 and CDR2 from the germline V gene are SGHTS and YDEGEE. The CDR3 loop reads CATRRGPGEKLFF. The CDR3 DNA sequence: TGTGCCACCCGGCGGGGGCCGGGTGAAAAACTGTTTTTT.

This clone was picked up a small number of times. Other DNA sequences of this sample code for an identical CDR3. The chain is built from TRBV28 and TRBJ1-5; 9 bases map to TRBD1. Germline values: CDR1 MDHEN, CDR2 SYDVKM. The CDR3 is made up of 14 amino acids. V lost 10 bases to trimming and J lost 2 bases; unmatched junction nucleotides: 6. CDR3 residues: CATDRGGGNQPQHF. The CDR3 DNA sequence: TGTGCCACGGACAGGGGCGGTGGCAATCAGCCCCAGCATTTT.

This sequence joins TRBV28 and TRBJ1-4; D gene uncertain. The CDR3 covers 13 residues. CDR1 MDHEN and CDR2 SYDVKM come from the germline V gene. The ends were cut back, 8 bases at V and 8 bases at J, with 15 bases in the middle. CDR3 region: CASDGSVSEKLFF. The CDR3 nucleotides are TGTGCCAGCGATGGCAGTGTCTCCGAAAAACTGTTTTTT.

The V gene is TRBV7-3, the J gene TRBJ1-1; 7 nucleotides agree with TRBD1. The CDR3 consists of 15 residues. Germline V gene lookup returns CDR1 SGHTA and CDR2 FQGTGA. Germline trimming cut 3 bases from V and 2 bases from J; bases unmatched to any gene: 6. This CDR3 is CASSFGNRGNTEAFF. The CDR3 DNA follows: TGTGCCAGCAGCTTCGGGAACAGGGGAAACACTGAAGCTTTCTTT.

This clone has a single count. The chain links TRBV4-1 to TRBJ2-5, with 7 bases that match TRBD2. The end of the DNA aligns better with TRBJ2-7, so the J call may be wrong. Per germline, CDR1 MGHRA and CDR2 YSYEKL. This CDR3 has 14 amino acids. CDR3 DNA sequence: TGCGCCAGCAGCCAAGAGACTAGCTTTGGCGAGCAGTACTTC. This gives the protein CASSQETSFGEQYF.

This sequence joins TRBV11-2 and TRBJ2-1; 8 nucleotides line up with TRBD2. Per the germline V gene, CDR1 is SGHAT and CDR2 is FQNNGV. This CDR3 is 13 amino acids long. The J segment lost 7 bases and the V segment lost 6 bases, leaving 5 bases of the junction unmatched. CDR3 in DNA: TGTGCCAGCAGATCCAGCGGGGGTAATGAGCAGTTCTTC. The encoded protein is CASRSSGGNEQFF.

For the CDR3, the DNA is TGTGCCAGCAGCTTGTATACCAGGGGCCCCCTAGGGACTGAAGCTTTCTTT. Encoded protein: CASSLYTRGPLGTEAFF. V gene TRBV5-6 combines with J gene TRBJ1-1; D is possibly TRBD1 (6 bases). Trimming removed 1 base from V and 5 bases from J, with 21 bases in between. This CDR3 comprises 17 residues. The V gene's germline CDR1 is SGHDT and CDR2 YYEEEE.

Only a few counts were recorded for this clone. An end of the junction does not agree with germline; a read error may underlie this. The chain employs TRBV6-1 and TRBJ1-5; 10 nucleotides line up with TRBD1. This CDR3 has 16 amino acids. The germline V gene encodes CDR1 MNHNS and CDR2 SASEGT. The CDR3, as DNA: TGTGCCATCAGTGAGTCCGGGACAGGGGGCAATCAGCCCCAGCATTTT. Its translation: CAISESGTGGNQPQHF.

The chain joins TRBV29-1 to TRBJ1-4, with no clear D. Germline CDR1 and CDR2: SQVTM and ANQGSEA. Between the trimmed V and J ends, which lost 4 bases and 6 bases, there was a span of 3 bases. This CDR3 has 10 amino acids. CDR3 loop: CSVADEKLFF. Written as DNA, the CDR3 is TGCAGCGTTGCGGATGAAAAACTGTTTTTT. The variable domain in full, completed from reference TRBV29-1 and TRBJ1-4, reads SAVISQKPSRDICQRGTSLTIQCQVDSQVTMMFWYRQQPGQSLTLIATANQGSEATYESGFVIDKFPISRPNLTFSTLTVSNMSPEDSSIYLCSVADEKLFFGSGTQLSVL.

The chain has TRBV6-6 and TRBJ1-5, with D possibly TRBD1 on 5 matching bases. The germline CDR1 and CDR2 sequences are MNHNY and SVGAGI (reference sequence). V lost 10 bases and J 0 bases, leaving 13 bases between the germline ends. There are 14 residues in the CDR3. Here the CDR3 reads CAIHPGSSNQPQHF. As DNA, the CDR3 is TGTGCCATCCATCCAGGGTCTAGCAATCAGCCCCAGCATTTT.

In its sample, this clone was seen once. The CDR3 sequence is CASSVGTGTYEQYF. CDR3 in DNA: TGTGCCAGCAGCGTAGGGACAGGGACCTACGAGCAGTACTTC. The rearrangement links TRBV9 to TRBJ2-7; 8 nucleotides match TRBD1. The CDR3 consists of 14 residues. V was clipped by 0 bases and J by 2 bases; unmatched bases: 1. Germline lookup yields CDR1 SGDLS and CDR2 YYNGEE. Drawing the rest from reference TRBV9 and TRBJ2-7, the complete variable domain is DSGVTQTPKHLITATGQRVTLRCSPRSGDLSVYWYQQSLDQGLQFLIQYYNGEERAKGNILERFSAQQFPDLHSELNLSSLELGDSALYFCASSVGTGTYEQYFGPGTRLTVT.